The 8 T cell receptor beta chains below all came from one sample that was sequenced in a study of cytomegalovirus exposure and HLA in healthy donors. Sequencing used immunoSEQ multiplex PCR; TCRdb keeps in-frame clones, though not all of them. The repertoire holds 200,000 to 300,000 clones, with about 83% as singletons. The sample comprised PBMCs. These receptors came from a man between 18 and 29 years old in good health and CMV-seronegative.

The chain joins TRBV6-4 to TRBJ2-7, with a tentative D call TRBD2 (5 bases). This CDR3 is 14 amino acids long. Trimming cost V 4 bases and J 2 bases, with 12 bases left between them. Per germline, CDR1 MRHNA and CDR2 SNTAGT. The CDR3 coding sequence is TGTGCCAGCAGTGTGGGCCTGGGAGCCTACGAGCAGTACTTC. This sequence encodes CASSVGLGAYEQYF.

The rearrangement uses TRBV19 and TRBJ1-1; no clear D. The CDR3 length is 14 residues. The germline V and J ends were trimmed by 4 bases and 5 bases, with 14 bases remaining between them. Germline V gene lookup returns CDR1 LNHDA and CDR2 SQIVND (reference sequence). CDR3 amino acids: CASSTPRLRTEAFF. CDR3 nucleotide sequence: TGTGCCAGTAGTACCCCACGGTTACGGACTGAAGCTTTCTTT. The entire variable domain, with the rest obtained from reference TRBV19 and TRBJ1-1, is as follows: DGGITQSPKYLFRKEGQNVTLSCEQNLNHDAMYWYRQDPGQGLRLIYYSQIVNDFQKGDIAEGYSVSREKKESFPLTVTSAQKNPTAFYLCASSTPRLRTEAFFGQGTRLTVV.

This clone was detected once. This chain connects TRBV25-1 to TRBJ2-6; D is ambiguous. This CDR3 is 14 amino acids long. Germline loops: CDR1 MGHDK, CDR2 SYGVNS. With 4 bases removed from V and 1 base from J, the gap between germline ends came to 5 bases. CDR3 loop: CASSGGSGANVLTF. Written as DNA, the CDR3 is TGTGCCAGCAGTGGAGGATCTGGGGCCAACGTCCTGACTTTC.

This clone appeared once. The chain combines TRBV6-4 with TRBJ1-5; D unresolved. This CDR3 has 10 amino acids. The germline gives CDR1 MRHNA, CDR2 SNTAGT. The V end lost 6 bases, the J end lost 5 bases, and 2 bases lay between the germline ends. The CDR3 loop reads CASSYQPQHF. In nucleotides, the CDR3 is TGTGCCAGCAGCTATCAGCCCCAGCATTTT.

This clone appeared once. J is TRBJ2-6 and V is TRBV25-1, with a tentative D call TRBD1 (5 bases). Deletions cut 5 bases from V and 1 base from J, with 12 bases between. The CDR3 contains 16 residues. Germline lookup yields CDR1 MGHDK and CDR2 SYGVNS. CDR3: CASSPIGASGANVLTF. DNA of the CDR3: TGTGCCAGCAGTCCCATAGGGGCGTCTGGGGCCAACGTCCTGACTTTC.

This chain joins TRBV7-8 and TRBJ2-1; the match to TRBD2 covers 10 bases. The CDR3 contains 16 residues. In germline, CDR1 is SGHVS, CDR2 FQNEAQ. V lost 5 bases to trimming and J lost 5 bases; unmatched junction nucleotides: 9. CDR3 region: CASSKHGLAGDNEQFF. DNA for the CDR3: TGTGCCAGCAGCAAACACGGGCTAGCGGGAGACAATGAGCAGTTCTTC.

The chain has TRBV19 and TRBJ2-7, with TRBD1 matching 12 bases. Germline V gene data show CDR1 as LNHDA and CDR2 as SQIVND (reference sequence). With V trimmed by 11 bases and J by 4 bases, 15 bases remained unmatched. This CDR3 comprises 16 residues. The CDR3 nucleotides read TGTGCCGGCCCCCGCCCCGGGACAGGGGGCTTGTACGAGCAGTACTTC. As protein: CAGPRPGTGGLYEQYF. The complete variable domain, with remaining parts taken from reference TRBV19 and TRBJ2-7, reads DGGITQSPKYLFRKEGQNVTLSCEQNLNHDAMYWYRQDPGQGLRLIYYSQIVNDFQKGDIAEGYSVSREKKESFPLTVTSAQKNPTAFYLCAGPRPGTGGLYEQYFGPGTRLTVT.

In this sample, this clone turned up a few times. The rearrangement links TRBV27 to TRBJ2-2; 8 nucleotides match TRBD1. The CDR3 has 14 amino acids. Germline CDR1 MNHEY, CDR2 SMNVEV (reference sequence). J was trimmed by 4 bases and V by 8 bases; bases with no gene match: 6. CDR3 residues: CASRGTGGTGELFF. The CDR3 region has the DNA TGTGCCAGCCGGGGGACAGGTGGCACCGGGGAGCTGTTTTTT.